This T cell receptor beta chain was identified during a study of cytomegalovirus exposure and HLA in healthy donors. The overall study: A later analysis reported the same platform for the roughly 120 validation repertoires and the roughly 670 first-cohort repertoires.

TCRdb's table, derived via immunoSEQ multiplex PCR, lists solely in-frame clones and lacks some. This repertoire shows some 78,000 clones, 90% to 96% found once; its top ten account for 1.6%. This clone was recorded only once. Its matching antigen is unknown. The CDR3 is 14 amino acids. The germline V gene has CDR1 MNHEY and CDR2 SMNVEV (reference sequence). Trimming took 3 bases from V and 5 from J; bases not matched to a gene: 1. Study-wide points: In vitro confirmation showed a few CMV-associated chains to be CMV antigen specific.

This TCR was recovered from a man aged 18-30 years in good health and CMV-seropositive. The sequencing sample was made of PBMCs. This chain links TRBV27 with TRBJ2-7; 13 bases agree with TRBD2. CDR3 DNA: TGTGCCAGCAGTTTGGGGACTAGCGGGAACGAGCAGTACTTC. Its protein product is CASSLGTSGNEQYF.